The subject of this entry is one TCR beta chain. Its antigen is as yet unknown. Patients had newly diagnosed, untreated stage II-IVA oral cavity squamous cell carcinoma. These data come from a study of neoadjuvant anti-PD-1 for oral cavity cancer. Whole-study context: Most patients had three to four biweekly doses of 3 mg/kg nivolumab before resection.

Study conclusions and caveats: PBMC Gini-index clonality exceeded responders' in non-responders post-nivolumab.

V was pared by 7 bases and J by 1 base, with 10 bases between. This CDR3 comprises 14 residues. Germline lookup yields CDR1 LNHDA and CDR2 SQIVND (reference sequence). Method: immunoSEQ multiplex PCR; TCRdb's copy keeps in-frame clones and lacks some. The table lists about 16,000 clones, roughly 70% of them singletons. This clonotype was obtained from a person aged 40 to 85 with oral cavity squamous cell carcinoma. The specimen was PBMCs, collected before nivolumab (anti-PD-1) treatment. V usage is TRBV19 and J usage is TRBJ2-2; D not certain. DNA for the CDR3: TGTGCCAGTAAGGCCCGACGGAACACCGGGGAGCTGTTTTTT. Amino acids: CASKARRNTGELFF.